The 25 T cell receptor beta chains in this list originate from one sample, sequenced in a study of blood T cell repertoires in COVID-19. TCRdb's table, derived via immunoSEQ multiplex PCR, lists solely in-frame clones and lacks some. The sample consists of 30,000 to 35,000 clones, roughly 90% of them appearing once. The specimen sequenced was peripheral blood. Receptors originate from a woman between 40 and 50 years old with active or convalescent COVID-19.

This clone was seen a single time. The CDR3 sequence is CASRGVGGRQPQHF. The CDR3 region has the DNA TGTGCCAGCAGGGGGGTGGGGGGTCGTCAGCCCCAGCATTTT. V gene TRBV27 combines with J gene TRBJ1-5, with a tentative D call TRBD1 (5 bases). Germline assignment: CDR1 MNHEY and CDR2 SMNVEV (reference sequence). The CDR3 has 14 amino acids. V was pared by 6 bases and J by 6 bases, with 15 bases between.

This sequence joins TRBV27 and TRBJ2-1; 7 nucleotides line up with TRBD2. The ends lost 5 bases at V and 2 bases at J; junction bases unmatched: 6. The CDR3 is made up of 15 amino acids. In germline, CDR1 is MNHEY, CDR2 SMNVEV (reference sequence). The CDR3 sequence is CASSELAAPYNEQFF. The CDR3 DNA is TGTGCCAGCAGTGAGCTAGCGGCCCCCTACAATGAGCAGTTCTTC.

This chain links TRBV4-1 with TRBJ1-1; 8 bases match TRBD1. CDR3 size: 14 residues. V trimming: 5 bases; J trimming: 5 bases; junction bases outside the gene matches: 7. Germline loops: CDR1 MGHRA, CDR2 YSYEKL. CDR3 loop: CASSEQGVETEAFF. In nucleotides, the CDR3 is TGCGCCAGCAGCGAACAGGGGGTTGAGACTGAAGCTTTCTTT.

This chain joins TRBV7-9 and TRBJ2-5; 7 bases match TRBD2. V lost 6 bases, J lost 3 bases, and 16 bases stayed unmatched. The CDR3 spans 17 residues. Germline V gives CDR1 SEHNR, CDR2 FQNEAQ (reference sequence). This CDR3 is CASSSPLRVAGEETQYF. In DNA form, the CDR3 reads TGTGCCAGCAGTTCTCCGTTGAGGGTAGCGGGTGAAGAGACCCAGTACTTC.

V gene TRBV19 combines with J gene TRBJ1-2; TRBD1 matches 7 bases. Germline CDR1 LNHDA, CDR2 SQIVND (reference sequence). V was pared by 6 bases and J by 3 bases, with 13 bases of the junction left unmatched. CDR3 size: 16 residues. The CDR3 nucleotides are TGTGCCAGTAGCCCGGACAGGCCGAACTCGTACTATGGCTACACCTTC. Amino acid sequence: CASSPDRPNSYYGYTF.

The gene calls are TRBV19 and TRBJ1-2; 7 nucleotides agree with TRBD1. The V gene's germline CDR1 is LNHDA and CDR2 SQIVND (reference sequence). This CDR3 is built from 16 residues. V was clipped by 3 bases and J by 3 bases; unmatched bases: 10. CDR3 sequence (DNA): TGTGCCAGTAGTATTCCTAGGACAGGCGAGGACTATGGCTACACCTTC. Translation: CASSIPRTGEDYGYTF.

The chain links TRBV4-1 to TRBJ1-1; 9 nucleotides line up with TRBD1. CDR1 and CDR2 (germline): MGHRA, YSYEKL. The CDR3 is 17 amino acids. V was clipped by 1 base and J by 0 bases; unmatched bases: 6. Here the CDR3 reads CASSQGQGGNMNTEAFF. The CDR3 DNA follows: TGCGCCAGCAGCCAAGGACAGGGGGGGAATATGAACACTGAAGCTTTCTTT.

V gene TRBV18 combines with J gene TRBJ2-5; D is uncertain. V gave up 4 bases and J gave up 1 base, with 4 bases separating them. The CDR3 sequence is 12 residues long. Germline V CDR1 and CDR2: KGHSH, LQKENI. CDR3 sequence reads: CASSLLQETQYF. The DNA for the CDR3 is TGTGCCAGCTCACTACTCCAAGAGACCCAGTACTTC.

The chain links TRBV13 to TRBJ1-1; TRBD1 aligns across 7 bases. Germline loops: CDR1 PRHDT, CDR2 FYEKMQ (reference sequence). The CDR3 consists of 13 residues. V gave up 4 bases and J gave up 4 bases; unmatched junction bases: 3. The CDR3 region has the DNA TGTGCCAGCAGCTACCGACAGGGCACTGAAGCTTTCTTT. This codes for CASSYRQGTEAFF.

This chain links TRBV3-1 (or the pseudogene TRBV3-2) with TRBJ1-4; 8 bases agree with TRBD1. Germline V lookup: CDR1 LGHDT, CDR2 YNNKEL (reference sequence). The CDR3 is 15 amino acids. V was clipped by 1 base and J by 5 bases; unmatched bases: 3. This CDR3 is CASSQGQGRNEKLFF. DNA for the CDR3: TGTGCCAGCAGCCAAGGACAGGGGAGAAATGAAAAACTGTTTTTT.

The chain is built from TRBV4-2 and TRBJ2-3; a weak D match, TRBD2 (6 bases). The CDR3 runs to 14 residues. CDR1 and CDR2 from the germline V gene are LGHNA and YNFKEQ. V shed 6 bases and J shed 3 bases, with 13 bases lying between them. The CDR3 sequence is CASRWMGGTDTQYF. The CDR3 region has the DNA TGTGCCAGCAGGTGGATGGGGGGTACAGATACGCAGTATTTT.

The V and J genes are TRBV7-8 and TRBJ1-2; the D gene is possibly TRBD1 (6 bases). Trimming removed 0 bases from V and 5 bases from J, with 22 bases in between. This CDR3 region has 18 residues. CDR1 and CDR2 from the germline V gene are SGHVS and FQNEAQ. The CDR3 loop reads CASSLALRGQNIGYGYTF. The CDR3 nucleotides are TGTGCCAGCAGCTTAGCGCTAAGGGGACAAAATATCGGGTATGGCTACACCTTC.

This clone is a singleton in its sample. The rearrangement joins TRBV28 to TRBJ2-7, with a weak D call TRBD1 (6 bases). Trimming took 6 bases from V and 5 from J, leaving 17 bases between them. The CDR3 totals 14 residues. Germline values: CDR1 MDHEN, CDR2 SYDVKM. This chain's CDR3 is CASRETGFVDEQYF. As DNA, the CDR3 is TGTGCCAGCAGAGAGACAGGCTTTGTCGACGAGCAGTACTTC.

The CDR3 region is CASSVGGVEETQYF. CDR3 nucleotides: TGTGCCAGCAGCGTAGGTGGAGTTGAAGAGACCCAGTACTTC. V is TRBV9 and J is TRBJ2-5, with unresolved D. This CDR3 contains 14 residues. V was shortened by 0 bases and J by 3 bases, with 9 bases between the two germline ends. Germline V lookup: CDR1 SGDLS, CDR2 YYNGEE.

The chain recombines TRBV20-1 with TRBJ2-1; the match to TRBD2 covers 8 bases. V lost 3 bases and J lost 4; bases outside the gene matches: 2. The CDR3 consists of 13 residues. CDR1 DFQATT and CDR2 SNEGSKA come from the germline V gene (reference sequence). The CDR3 spells CSASPGGYNEQFF. The CDR3 nucleotides read TGCAGTGCTAGTCCGGGGGGGTACAATGAGCAGTTCTTC.

The genes are TRBV6-6 and TRBJ1-2; no clear D gene. The CDR3 is 15 amino acids. V shed 4 bases and J shed 0 bases, with 12 bases lying between them. The germline V gene encodes CDR1 MNHNY and CDR2 SVGAGI (reference sequence). The CDR3 loop reads CASSSPTLTNYGYTF. The CDR3, as DNA: TGTGCCAGCAGTTCACCGACTCTGACTAACTATGGCTACACCTTC.

The CDR3 DNA reads TGCGCCAGCAGCCAAGACCCGGGACAGGGATTCAACGAGCAGTACTTC. Its protein is CASSQDPGQGFNEQYF. V gene TRBV4-1 combines with J gene TRBJ2-7; 9 bases fit TRBD1. This CDR3 region has 16 residues. The germline V gene encodes CDR1 MGHRA and CDR2 YSYEKL. V lost 0 bases and J lost 5; bases outside the gene matches: 8.

CDR3 protein: CASSLEAGLTGELFF. The CDR3 nucleotides are TGCGCCAGCAGCTTGGAAGCGGGGTTAACCGGGGAGCTGTTTTTT. This chain uses TRBV5-1 with TRBJ2-2, with 7 bases lining up with TRBD2. The germline V gene has CDR1 SGHRS and CDR2 YFSETQ. The CDR3 is 15 residues long. Trimming cost V 0 bases and J 5 bases; bases outside gene matches: 4. The whole variable domain, filled in from reference TRBV5-1 and TRBJ2-2, reads KAGVTQTPRYLIKTRGQQVTLSCSPISGHRSVSWYQQTPGQGLQFLFEYFSETQRNKGNFPGRFSGRQFSNSRSEMNVSTLELGDSALYLCASSLEAGLTGELFFGEGSRLTVL.

The V and J genes are TRBV9 and TRBJ2-7; D remains ambiguous. Trimming cost V 0 bases and J 3 bases, with 7 bases left between them. The CDR3 has 13 residues. Per germline, CDR1 SGDLS and CDR2 YYNGEE. In nucleotides, the CDR3 is TGTGCCAGCAGCGTAGTCGACAACTACGAGCAGTACTTC. Amino acid sequence: CASSVVDNYEQYF.

This clone was seen more than once but under ten times. The chain is built from TRBV7-9 and TRBJ2-1, with no clear D. There are 13 residues in the CDR3. Germline V gene data show CDR1 as SEHNR and CDR2 as FQNEAQ (reference sequence). V gave up 7 bases and J gave up 6 bases, with 13 bases separating them. CDR3 in amino acids: CASTTLLANEQFF. In nucleotides, the CDR3 is TGTGCCAGCACCACCCTGCTGGCCAATGAGCAGTTCTTC.

The chain combines TRBV5-1 with TRBJ1-6; D is unresolved. The CDR3 extends over 15 amino acids. The germline V and J ends were trimmed by 1 base and 2 bases, with 7 bases remaining between them. Germline V CDR1 and CDR2: SGHRS, YFSETQ. DNA for the CDR3: TGCGCCAGCAGCTTGTCGGAGCCCTATAATTCACCCCTCCACTTT. Its translation: CASSLSEPYNSPLHF.

V and J are TRBV7-6 and TRBJ2-1; 11 bases are a match to TRBD2. V dropped 0 bases and J dropped 1; count of bases not matched to a gene: 8. Per the germline V gene, CDR1 is SGHVS and CDR2 is FNYEAQ. The CDR3 length is 19 residues. CDR3 amino acids: CASSLARFSGRGSYNEQFF. CDR3 nucleotide sequence: TGTGCCAGCAGCTTAGCGCGTTTTAGCGGGAGGGGGTCCTACAATGAGCAGTTCTTC.

CDR3 bases: TGTGCCAGCAGCTCTGGGACAGGCTCCTACAATGAGCAGTTCTTC. Its protein is CASSSGTGSYNEQFF. The chain combines TRBV7-6 with TRBJ2-1, with 8 bases that match TRBD1. The germline V gene encodes CDR1 SGHVS and CDR2 FNYEAQ. Trimming cost V 4 bases and J 0 bases; bases outside gene matches: 2. CDR3 length: 15 residues.

This sequence joins TRBV3-1 (or the pseudogene TRBV3-2) and TRBJ1-1; weak D call: TRBD1 (6 bases). This CDR3 is 14 amino acids long. Looked up from germline, CDR1 is LGHDT and CDR2 is YNNKEL (reference sequence). The V gene lost 4 bases and the J gene lost 6 bases, with 15 bases spanning the gap. The CDR3 is CASSPIGGGAEAFF. The CDR3 DNA reads TGTGCCAGCAGCCCCATAGGTGGGGGCGCTGAAGCTTTCTTT.

The CDR3 spells CASSRLNEQFF. CDR3 DNA: TGTGCCAGCAGCCGACTAAATGAGCAGTTCTTC. The chain couples TRBV7-9 to TRBJ2-1, with a weak D call TRBD2 (5 bases). The germline gives CDR1 SEHNR, CDR2 FQNEAQ (reference sequence). The V gene lost 5 bases and the J gene lost 7 bases, with 6 bases spanning the gap. This CDR3 has 11 residues. Full variable domain (remainder filled in from reference TRBV7-9 and TRBJ2-1): DTGVSQNPRHKITKRGQNVTFRCDPISEHNRLYWYRQTLGQGPEFLTYFQNEAQLEKSRLLSDRFSAERPKGSFSTLEIQRTEQGDSAMYLCASSRLNEQFFGPGTRLTVL.